One and the same sample provided the 27 T cell receptor beta chains below, sequenced in a study of shared clonotypes between healthy human individuals. Clones were sequenced by immunoSEQ multiplex PCR, and TCRdb holds only the in-frame ones, with some missing. The table records about 1.1 million clones, 75% to 85% of them present only once. Material: memory CD4+ T cells from PBMCs. Subset of the sample: CD45RA-negative fraction. The source of these receptors is a man aged 18 to 35 in good health. Some clones in this sample may be carry-over from other donors' samples.

J is TRBJ2-5 and V is TRBV5-4; D might be TRBD1 (6 bases). With 3 bases removed from V and 0 bases from J, the gap between germline ends came to 6 bases. The germline V gene encodes CDR1 SGHNT and CDR2 YYREEE (reference sequence). The CDR3 is 13 residues long. CDR3 sequence: CASSWDNQETQYF. The CDR3 DNA reads TGTGCCAGCAGCTGGGACAACCAAGAGACCCAGTACTTC. Complete variable domain (other parts from reference TRBV5-4 and TRBJ2-5): ETGVTQSPTHLIKTRGQQVTLRCSSQSGHNTVSWYQQALGQGPQFIFQYYREEENGRGNFPPRFSGLQFPNYSSELNVNALELDDSALYLCASSWDNQETQYFGPGTRLLVL.

The rearrangement links TRBV5-6 to TRBJ1-5; D is perhaps TRBD1 (6 bases). Germline lookup yields CDR1 SGHDT and CDR2 YYEEEE. This CDR3 is built from 14 residues. V shed 4 bases and J shed 1 base, with 9 bases lying between them. The CDR3 protein is CASSTGQSNQPQHF. For the CDR3, the DNA is TGTGCCAGCAGCACCGGACAGAGCAATCAGCCCCAGCATTTT.

The chain combines TRBV7-8 with TRBJ2-7; TRBD1 matches at 8 bases. CDR3 length equals 15 residues. The germline gives CDR1 SGHVS, CDR2 FQNEAQ. V trimming: 5 bases; J trimming: 6 bases; junction bases outside the gene matches: 12. This chain's CDR3 is CASSLAGQGLGEQYF. In DNA form, the CDR3 reads TGTGCCAGCAGCCTTGCCGGACAGGGACTGGGCGAGCAGTACTTC.

The table lists this clone with many counts. J is TRBJ2-1 and V is TRBV10-3, with TRBD2 matching 9 bases. V dropped 6 bases and J dropped 6; count of bases not matched to a gene: 6. Germline-derived CDR1 and CDR2 are ENHRY and SYGVKD. The CDR3 extends over 14 amino acids. DNA of the CDR3: TGTGCCATCAGCGGGACTAGCCTGGGCAATGAGCAGTTCTTC. Translated, it gives CAISGTSLGNEQFF.

The rearrangement uses TRBV29-1 and TRBJ2-5; weak D call: TRBD2 (6 bases). Trimming cost V 0 bases and J 5 bases, with 10 bases left between them. Germline CDR1 SQVTM, CDR2 ANQGSEA. This CDR3 comprises 13 residues. The CDR3 nucleotides read TGCAGCGTTGAAGATAAAGGAGGGGAGACCCAGTACTTC. It codes for CSVEDKGGETQYF.

This sequence joins TRBV7-3 and TRBJ2-3; 9 bases line up with TRBD1. V shed 4 bases, J shed 12 bases, and the junction held 11 bases outside the gene matches. CDR1 is SGHTA and CDR2 is FQGTGA in the germline V gene. This CDR3 is 14 amino acids long. The CDR3 reads CASSSNLRDRAQYF. DNA for the CDR3: TGTGCCAGCAGCTCGAATCTGAGGGACAGGGCCCAGTATTTT.

This chain joins TRBV28 and TRBJ1-5, with D possibly being TRBD1 (6 bases). This CDR3 spans 14 amino acids. Trimming stripped 6 bases from V and 3 bases from J, with 12 bases between. The germline gives CDR1 MDHEN, CDR2 SYDVKM. Here the CDR3 DNA reads TGTGCCAGCAGCCGTCAGGGGTCCAATCAGCCCCAGCATTTT. Protein product: CASSRQGSNQPQHF.

The rearrangement joins TRBV21-1 to TRBJ2-7; the D call TRBD2 from the table was never checked on the DNA. TRBV21-1 is recorded as a pseudogene. This CDR3 contains 19 residues. The CDR3 protein is CASSKALPSGLAEIYEQYF. The CDR3 coding sequence is TGTGCCAGCAGCAAAGCGCTTCCATCCGGACTAGCGGAGATCTACGAGCAGTACTTC.

Only a few counts were recorded for this clone. The genes are TRBV30 and TRBJ2-7, with 8 bases that match TRBD1. The CDR3 has 13 amino acids. Germline V CDR1 and CDR2: GTSNPN, SVGIG (reference sequence). Trimming at V came to 0 bases and at J to 2 bases, leaving 0 bases not matched to a gene. CDR3 region: CAWSVQGAYEQYF. CDR3 nucleotides: TGTGCCTGGAGTGTACAGGGGGCCTACGAGCAGTACTTC.

The chain combines TRBV5-4 with TRBJ2-2; D unresolved. CDR3 length: 15 amino acids. Germline V lookup: CDR1 SGHNT, CDR2 YYREEE (reference sequence). V was shortened by 0 bases and J by 1 base, with 7 bases between the two germline ends. The CDR3 protein is CASSLGPLNTGELFF. The CDR3, as DNA: TGTGCCAGCAGCTTGGGACCATTGAACACCGGGGAGCTGTTTTTT.

The gene calls are TRBV7-2 and TRBJ2-7, with 12 bases lining up with TRBD2. Germline V gene sequence: CDR1 SGHTA, CDR2 FQGNSA. The CDR3 is 17 residues long. Trimming cost V 3 bases and J 6 bases; bases outside gene matches: 12. The CDR3 bases are TGTGCCAGCAGCTTCAGACTAGCGGGAGTCCTGTCCCCCGAGCAGTACTTC. It specifies CASSFRLAGVLSPEQYF.

The chain uses TRBV7-2 and TRBJ1-3; tentative D call: TRBD1 (5 bases). V lost 5 bases and J lost 4, with 18 bases in between. This CDR3 contains 16 residues. Germline CDR1 SGHTA, CDR2 FQGNSA. Written as DNA, the CDR3 is TGTGCCAGCAGCAAGGGACCGCGGGCTTCGGGAAACACCATATATTTT. Translated: CASSKGPRASGNTIYF.

The V call is TRBV4-1, the J call TRBJ2-5; TRBD2 matches 7 bases. The ends lost 0 bases at V and 4 bases at J; junction bases unmatched: 17. CDR1 and CDR2 (germline): MGHRA, YSYEKL. The CDR3 sequence is 19 residues long. CDR3 amino acids: CASSQDKWTGGPTSETQYF. The CDR3 coding sequence is TGCGCCAGCAGCCAAGATAAATGGACGGGAGGCCCAACTTCAGAGACCCAGTACTTC.

This sequence joins TRBV28 and TRBJ2-1; a possible D gene is TRBD2 (6 bases). The V end was cut by 5 bases, the J end by 6 bases, with 20 bases between. CDR3 length: 16 residues. Germline CDR1 MDHEN, CDR2 SYDVKM. The CDR3 sequence is CASSPPGVVQSNEQFF. CDR3 nucleotide sequence: TGTGCCAGCAGTCCCCCGGGAGTAGTACAGTCCAATGAGCAGTTCTTC. The full variable domain, rest sourced from reference TRBV28 and TRBJ2-1, is DVKVTQSSRYLVKRTGEKVFLECVQDMDHENMFWYRQDPGLGLRLIYFSYDVKMKEKGDIPEGYSVSREKKERFSLILESASTNQTSMYLCASSPPGVVQSNEQFFGPGTRLTVL.

CDR3 DNA: TGTGCCAGCAGCTCTGGACTAGCCCCGAAGGAAATCCAGTACTTC. It specifies CASSSGLAPKEIQYF. V usage is TRBV7-9 and J usage is TRBJ2-5, with 8 bases fitting TRBD2. This CDR3 contains 15 residues. Germline V gene lookup returns CDR1 SEHNR and CDR2 FQNEAQ (reference sequence). The junction had 14 bases not matched to a gene; V was cut back by 4 bases and J by 10 bases.

The chain carries TRBV5-1 and TRBJ1-2, with 7 bases that match TRBD1. Unmatched junction bases numbered 15, after V lost 6 bases and J lost 1 base. The length of the CDR3 is 17 residues. Germline CDR1 is SGHRS and CDR2 is YFSETQ. The CDR3 sequence: CASTLETGTEFNYGYTF. DNA of the CDR3: TGCGCCAGCACCCTGGAGACCGGGACAGAGTTTAACTATGGCTACACCTTC.

The chain uses TRBV4-3 and TRBJ1-1, with D tentatively TRBD1 (5 bases). CDR3 size: 13 residues. CDR1 is LGHNA, CDR2 YSLEER, per germline. V lost 4 bases and J lost 1, with 7 bases in between. CDR3 sequence: CASSRGGNTEAFF. CDR3 DNA sequence: TGCGCCAGCAGCCGGGGCGGGAACACTGAAGCTTTCTTT.

The rearrangement links TRBV7-9 to TRBJ1-1; possibly TRBD1 for D (5 bases). The CDR3 is 11 amino acids. Trimming removed 8 bases at V and 3 bases at J, with 7 bases between. CDR1 and CDR2 (germline): SEHNR, FQNEAQ (reference sequence). Here the CDR3 DNA reads TGTGCCAGCCAAGGGGACACTGAAGCTTTCTTT. This encodes CASQGDTEAFF.

This clone appeared a single time. The V and J genes are TRBV9 and TRBJ2-1; no clear D gene. Trimming pared 0 bases from V and 2 bases from J, leaving 6 bases between. CDR1 and CDR2 (germline): SGDLS, YYNGEE. The CDR3 length is 14 residues. The CDR3 loop is CASSVGLPYNEQFF. The CDR3 DNA follows: TGTGCCAGCAGCGTAGGGCTCCCCTACAATGAGCAGTTCTTC. The full variable domain, with the rest looked up from reference TRBV9 and TRBJ2-1, is DSGVTQTPKHLITATGQRVTLRCSPRSGDLSVYWYQQSLDQGLQFLIQYYNGEERAKGNILERFSAQQFPDLHSELNLSSLELGDSALYFCASSVGLPYNEQFFGPGTRLTVL.

V and J are TRBV7-8 and TRBJ1-1; D is ambiguous. The germline CDR1 and CDR2 sequences are SGHVS and FQNEAQ. V lost 4 bases to trimming and J lost 1 base, with 4 bases between them. This CDR3 spans 12 amino acids. In DNA, the CDR3 is TGTGCCAGCAGCTACGCGAACACTGAAGCTTTCTTT. This gives the protein CASSYANTEAFF.

This clone was detected a few times. The rearrangement uses TRBV28 and TRBJ2-5; tentative D call: TRBD1 (6 bases). The germline V and J ends were trimmed by 5 bases and 9 bases, with 13 bases remaining between them. Germline V CDR1 and CDR2: MDHEN, SYDVKM. The CDR3 loop spans 12 amino acids. The CDR3 here is CASSLSTGSQYF. For the CDR3, the DNA is TGTGCCAGCAGTCTTAGTACAGGGTCCCAGTACTTC.

This clone was counted ten times or more. The chain combines TRBV29-1 with TRBJ2-7; either TRBD1 or TRBD2 may fit D (6 bases each). Germline assignment: CDR1 SQVTM and CDR2 ANQGSEA. The CDR3 is 12 amino acids. V was shortened by 4 bases and J by 7 bases, with 14 bases between the two germline ends. The CDR3 is CSVAGAGREQYF. CDR3 coding DNA: TGCAGCGTTGCGGGGGCCGGTAGGGAGCAGTACTTC.

The chain is built from TRBV5-5 and TRBJ2-4, with 11 bases aligning to TRBD1. Unmatched junction bases numbered 13, after V lost 3 bases and J lost 8 bases. In germline, CDR1 is SGHKS, CDR2 YYEKEE (reference sequence). The CDR3 covers 17 residues. The CDR3 DNA follows: TGTGCCAGCAGCTGGATATTCGGACAGGGGGCCGGGGACATTCAGTACTTC. As protein: CASSWIFGQGAGDIQYF. The variable domain in full, with the rest retrieved from reference TRBV5-5 and TRBJ2-4, is DAGVTQSPTHLIKTRGQQVTLRCSPISGHKSVSWYQQVLGQGPQFIFQYYEKEERGRGNFPDRFSARQFPNYSSELNVNALLLGDSALYLCASSWIFGQGAGDIQYFGAGTRLSVL.

The V and J genes are TRBV7-8 and TRBJ2-3; TRBD2 agrees at 9 bases. CDR1 SGHVS and CDR2 FQNEAQ come from the germline V gene. The ends lost 1 base at V and 5 bases at J; junction bases unmatched: 10. This CDR3 contains 17 residues. The CDR3 bases are TGTGCCAGCAGCTTAGTTCCCCGCGGGAGGGCCGGAGATACGCAGTATTTT. Translation: CASSLVPRGRAGDTQYF.

This clone was observed a few times. The rearrangement uses TRBV4-3 and TRBJ2-3; TRBD2 matches at 7 bases. Germline values: CDR1 LGHNA, CDR2 YSLEER. Unmatched junction bases numbered 8, after V lost 0 bases and J lost 2 bases. This CDR3 contains 17 residues. In nucleotides, the CDR3 is TGCGCCAGCAGCCAAGATGTGGGAGGGCCGCACACAGATACGCAGTATTTT. This gives the protein CASSQDVGGPHTDTQYF.

This rearrangement joins TRBV5-1 to TRBJ2-3; D unresolved. The V end lost 4 bases, the J end lost 4 bases, and 7 bases lay between the germline ends. Germline V CDR1 and CDR2: SGHRS, YFSETQ. The CDR3 spans 12 residues. This CDR3 is CASSRSPDTQYF. CDR3 coding DNA: TGCGCCAGCAGCCGGTCCCCAGATACGCAGTATTTT.

The chain recombines TRBV11-2 with TRBJ2-1, with TRBD1 identical over 10 bases. Germline-derived CDR1 and CDR2 are SGHAT and FQNNGV. Trimming took 4 bases from V and 8 from J; bases not matched to a gene: 14. This CDR3 contains 17 residues. CDR3 residues: CASSSFNPGQGLDEQFF. For the CDR3, the DNA is TGTGCCAGCAGCTCCTTCAATCCGGGACAGGGGCTCGATGAGCAGTTCTTC.